Following are 14 T cell receptor beta chains from one sample sequenced in a study of radiotherapy plus CTLA-4 blockade in lung cancer. The assay was immunoSEQ multiplex PCR, and TCRdb's table has in-frame clones only and misses some. Here the sample spans tens of thousands of clones, 77% being singletons. The sample was peripheral blood, taken from a patient treated with radiotherapy plus ipilimumab. The receptor set was obtained from a human donor with non-small cell lung cancer whose response to radiotherapy plus ipilimumab could not be evaluated.

The CDR3 nucleotides read TGTGCCAGCTCGCGTCCGGGACAGGGCACCTTTGGCTACACCTTC. Amino acid sequence: CASSRPGQGTFGYTF. The chain is built from TRBV18 and TRBJ1-2; TRBD1 matches at 9 bases. Germline V gene sequence: CDR1 KGHSH, CDR2 LQKENI. CDR3 length equals 15 residues. After removal of 6 bases from V and 7 bases from J, the junction contained 12 bases not matched to a gene.

The chain recombines TRBV28 with TRBJ2-2, with TRBD2 as a possible D gene (7 bases). Trimming stripped 5 bases from V and 4 bases from J, with 14 bases between. The CDR3 is made up of 15 amino acids. Per germline, CDR1 MDHEN and CDR2 SYDVKM. CDR3 residues: CASSLGGAFTGELFF. The CDR3 DNA reads as TGTGCCAGCAGTCTTGGGGGGGCGTTCACCGGGGAGCTGTTTTTT.

The chain has TRBV19 and TRBJ1-2; TRBD1 is a possible D gene (5 bases). The germline gives CDR1 LNHDA, CDR2 SQIVND (reference sequence). Trimming pared 10 bases from V and 5 bases from J, leaving 17 bases between. This CDR3 has 13 amino acids. The CDR3 loop is CATQNRPTYGYTF. DNA for the CDR3: TGTGCCACCCAAAACAGGCCGACGTATGGCTACACCTTC.

The rearrangement joins TRBV19 to TRBJ2-7, with D tentatively TRBD1 (5 bases). The CDR3 runs to 14 residues. The germline gives CDR1 LNHDA, CDR2 SQIVND (reference sequence). Trimming removed 5 bases from V and 7 bases from J, with 18 bases in between. The CDR3 here is CASSPDIRRREQYF. In DNA, the CDR3 is TGTGCCAGTAGTCCGGACATCCGCCGGCGGGAGCAGTACTTC.

This sequence joins TRBV5-4 and TRBJ2-3, with 9 bases matching TRBD2. The trim removed 4 bases at V and 7 bases at J, leaving 13 bases unmatched. Germline CDR1 reads SGHNT; CDR2 reads YYREEE (reference sequence). CDR3 size: 16 residues. CDR3 in amino acids: CASSGGTSRKVYTQYF. As DNA, the CDR3 is TGTGCCAGCAGCGGTGGGACTAGCAGGAAGGTCTATACGCAGTATTTT.

CDR3 in amino acids: CASSRSGGPPHNEQFF. The CDR3, as DNA: TGTGCCAGCAGCCGTAGCGGGGGGCCCCCCCACAATGAGCAGTTCTTC. The gene calls are TRBV7-9 and TRBJ2-1; TRBD2 aligns across 10 bases. The V gene's germline CDR1 is SEHNR and CDR2 FQNEAQ (reference sequence). Losses at the gene ends were 5 bases for V and 5 bases for J; bases not matched to a gene: 9. The CDR3 spans 16 residues.

The V gene is TRBV5-1, the J gene TRBJ2-7; D is possibly TRBD2 (6 bases). With 0 bases removed from V and 5 bases from J, the gap between germline ends came to 12 bases. The CDR3 has 14 amino acids. Germline loops: CDR1 SGHRS, CDR2 YFSETQ. The chain's CDR3 is CASSLGWRADEQYF. In nucleotides, the CDR3 is TGCGCCAGCAGCTTGGGATGGAGGGCGGACGAGCAGTACTTC.

V and J are TRBV7-6 and TRBJ2-3, with 7 nucleotides matching TRBD1. Unmatched junction bases numbered 9, after V lost 4 bases and J lost 2 bases. Germline V gene sequence: CDR1 SGHVS, CDR2 FNYEAQ. The CDR3 is made up of 16 amino acids. The CDR3 loop reads CASSSTGPLITDTQYF. CDR3 DNA: TGTGCCAGCAGCTCGACAGGGCCTCTTATCACAGATACGCAGTATTTT.

The count of this clone is one. The V gene is TRBV15, the J gene TRBJ1-5; 7 bases line up with TRBD1. Per the germline V gene, CDR1 is LNHNV and CDR2 is YYDKDF (reference sequence). The CDR3 covers 15 residues. The J segment lost 2 bases and the V segment lost 6 bases, leaving 7 bases of the junction unmatched. The CDR3 loop is CATRRKGTGNQPQHF. Written as DNA, the CDR3 is TGTGCCACCAGACGAAAGGGGACAGGCAATCAGCCCCAGCATTTT.

The chain carries TRBV19 and TRBJ1-3, with 7 bases matching TRBD1. CDR3 length: 15 amino acids. Germline V gene data show CDR1 as LNHDA and CDR2 as SQIVND (reference sequence). V lost 8 bases, J lost 0 bases, and 7 bases stayed unmatched. In nucleotides, the CDR3 is TGTGCCAGTTCCTGGCAGGGGGACTCTGGAAACACCATATATTTT. Translating it yields CASSWQGDSGNTIYF.

The chain links TRBV6-1 to TRBJ2-1; 7 bases align to TRBD1. The CDR3 totals 16 residues. Per germline, CDR1 MNHNS and CDR2 SASEGT. Trimming removed 1 base from V and 5 bases from J; junction bases left unmatched: 8. DNA of the CDR3: TGTGCCAGCAGTGAAGGGTTCGGGACAGTAAACAATGAGCAGTTCTTC. Protein product: CASSEGFGTVNNEQFF.

V and J are TRBV27 and TRBJ2-1; the match to TRBD2 covers 14 bases. After removal of 7 bases from V and 0 bases from J, the junction contained 5 bases not matched to a gene. CDR3 size: 17 residues. Germline lookup yields CDR1 MNHEY and CDR2 SMNVEV (reference sequence). The CDR3 reads CASNFGTSGGSYNEQFF. The CDR3 nucleotides are TGTGCCAGCAATTTCGGGACTAGCGGGGGCTCCTACAATGAGCAGTTCTTC.

This sequence joins TRBV23-1 and TRBJ2-7; TRBD1 might be the D (6 bases). TRBV23-1 qualifies as an ORF whose function is uncertain. The length of the CDR3 is 14 residues. V gave up 0 bases and J gave up 0 bases, with 6 bases separating them. The CDR3 coding sequence is TGCGCCAGCAGTCAATCGGACAGCTCCTACGAGCAGTACTTC. Translating gives CASSQSDSSYEQYF.

In this sample, this clone turned up a few times. The chain is built from TRBV6-5 and TRBJ2-7; TRBD1 might be the D (6 bases). Germline V lookup: CDR1 MNHEY, CDR2 SVGAGI. This CDR3 is built from 14 residues. The ends were cut back, 3 bases at V and 7 bases at J, with 16 bases in the middle. CDR3 sequence: CASSYSAGEREQYF. For the CDR3, the DNA is TGTGCCAGCAGTTATTCGGCAGGGGAGAGAGAGCAGTACTTC.